These 21 T cell receptor beta chains were all obtained from the same sample, sequenced in a study of blood T cell repertoires in COVID-19. The protocol was immunoSEQ multiplex PCR, while the TCRdb copy is restricted to in-frame clones and leaves out a portion. The sample holds a few hundred thousand clones; around 86% are singletons and the top ten take 5.2%. The sequencing input was peripheral blood. These receptors came from an older woman with COVID-19, enrolled during active disease.

This clone appeared many times. V gene TRBV27 combines with J gene TRBJ1-2; D uncertain. The germline CDR1 and CDR2 sequences are MNHEY and SMNVEV (reference sequence). The CDR3 covers 15 residues. The V gene lost 5 bases and the J gene lost 7 bases, with 20 bases spanning the gap. The CDR3: CASSPSMNSFRGYTF. The CDR3 bases are TGTGCCAGCAGTCCCAGTATGAACAGTTTTCGTGGCTACACCTTC.

The rearrangement links TRBV18 to TRBJ1-1; TRBD1 might be the D (5 bases). The germline V and J ends were trimmed by 3 bases and 0 bases, with 11 bases remaining between them. Germline loops: CDR1 KGHSH, CDR2 LQKENI. The CDR3 spans 15 residues. The CDR3 DNA reads as TGTGCCAGCTCACCGCATCGACAGATGAACACTGAAGCTTTCTTT. It codes for CASSPHRQMNTEAFF.

The chain recombines TRBV6-2 or TRBV6-3 with TRBJ1-2; 7 bases align to TRBD1. The length of the CDR3 is 16 residues. V dropped 7 bases and J dropped 5; count of bases not matched to a gene: 16. Germline lookup yields CDR1 MNHEY and CDR2 SVGEGT. The CDR3 DNA reads as TGTGCCAGCAACCCTCAGACAGGGCCAGGATTTTATGGCTACACCTTC. Translation: CASNPQTGPGFYGYTF.

The V call is TRBV28, the J call TRBJ2-3; no reliable D call. V lost 3 bases and J 6 bases, leaving 10 bases between the germline ends. The CDR3 runs 13 residues. The V gene's germline CDR1 is MDHEN and CDR2 SYDVKM. CDR3 sequence: CASSFGGRDTQYF. CDR3 coding DNA: TGTGCCAGCAGTTTTGGCGGCCGTGATACGCAGTATTTT. Full variable domain (outside the CDR3, taken from reference TRBV28 and TRBJ2-3): DVKVTQSSRYLVKRTGEKVFLECVQDMDHENMFWYRQDPGLGLRLIYFSYDVKMKEKGDIPEGYSVSREKKERFSLILESASTNQTSMYLCASSFGGRDTQYFGPGTRLTVL.

This sequence joins TRBV28 and TRBJ1-1; perhaps TRBD1 as D (6 bases). Germline V lookup: CDR1 MDHEN, CDR2 SYDVKM. The CDR3 is made up of 15 amino acids. V was cut by 3 bases and J by 1 base, with 12 bases left in between. The CDR3 reads CASSFIQGPNTEAFF. The CDR3 DNA follows: TGTGCCAGCAGTTTTATCCAGGGGCCGAACACTGAAGCTTTCTTT.

This CDR3 reads CASSYLRVETQYF. DNA of the CDR3: TGTGCCAGCAGTTACTTGAGGGTTGAGACCCAGTACTTC. This chain joins TRBV6-2 or TRBV6-3 and TRBJ2-5, with D possibly matching TRBD2 (5 bases). The CDR3 has 13 amino acids. V was cut by 1 base and J by 5 bases, with 8 bases left in between. Germline lookup yields CDR1 MNHEY and CDR2 SVGEGT.

The chain carries TRBV19 and TRBJ1-5, with 7 bases that match TRBD1. Germline assignment: CDR1 LNHDA and CDR2 SQIVND (reference sequence). This CDR3 region has 16 residues. The V gene end was trimmed by 5 bases and the J gene end by 5 bases; junction bases not matched to a gene: 12. CDR3 in DNA: TGTGCCAGTAGTTCTTCGACAGGGTCGGTGGATCAGCCCCAGCATTTT. Its translation is CASSSSTGSVDQPQHF.

V gene TRBV11-2 combines with J gene TRBJ1-1, with 8 bases aligning to TRBD1. Trimming cost V 5 bases and J 5 bases; bases outside gene matches: 10. The CDR3 contains 15 residues. The germline V gene encodes CDR1 SGHAT and CDR2 FQNNGV. The CDR3 DNA follows: TGTGCCAGCAGCGCCCACAGGGACAGGAGGACTGAAGCTTTCTTT. This codes for CASSAHRDRRTEAFF.

This clone showed up just a few times. The rearrangement uses TRBV19 and TRBJ1-6; 7 bases are a match to TRBD1. This CDR3 is 15 amino acids long. The V gene's germline CDR1 is LNHDA and CDR2 SQIVND (reference sequence). The V segment lost 5 bases and the J segment 4 bases; nucleotides outside the gene matches: 5. In DNA, the CDR3 is TGTGCCAGTAGTGGATCCAGGGGGTATAATTCACCCCTCCACTTT. Translating gives CASSGSRGYNSPLHF.

This chain connects TRBV28 to TRBJ1-2; 9 bases fit TRBD1. Germline V CDR1 and CDR2: MDHEN, SYDVKM. The length of the CDR3 is 15 residues. V trimming: 6 bases; J trimming: 3 bases; junction bases outside the gene matches: 8. CDR3 in amino acids: CASRIPQGAYYGYTF. The CDR3 bases are TGTGCCAGCAGAATTCCACAGGGGGCCTACTATGGCTACACCTTC.

The chain employs TRBV6-4 and TRBJ1-1; 9 bases fit TRBD1. CDR3 length: 14 residues. Germline trimming cut 5 bases from V and 1 base from J; bases unmatched to any gene: 2. The germline V gene has CDR1 MRHNA and CDR2 SNTAGT. The CDR3 reads CASSLTGGNTEAFF. The CDR3 DNA reads as TGTGCCAGCAGTTTGACAGGGGGGAACACTGAAGCTTTCTTT.

This clone was observed a few times. The rearrangement uses TRBV19 and TRBJ1-1; TRBD1 agrees at 12 bases. Germline loops: CDR1 LNHDA, CDR2 SQIVND (reference sequence). V was clipped by 8 bases and J by 2 bases; unmatched bases: 12. This CDR3 has 17 residues. The CDR3, as DNA: TGTGCCAGTTCCATGCGGGGACAGGGGGCGATAAACACTGAAGCTTTCTTT. Its translation is CASSMRGQGAINTEAFF. The whole variable domain, filled in from reference TRBV19 and TRBJ1-1, reads DGGITQSPKYLFRKEGQNVTLSCEQNLNHDAMYWYRQDPGQGLRLIYYSQIVNDFQKGDIAEGYSVSREKKESFPLTVTSAQKNPTAFYLCASSMRGQGAINTEAFFGQGTRLTVV.

V gene TRBV28 combines with J gene TRBJ1-1, with D hard to call. Germline CDR1 reads MDHEN; CDR2 reads SYDVKM. This CDR3 spans 18 amino acids. Trimming stripped 6 bases from V and 0 bases from J, with 23 bases between. CDR3 in DNA: TGTGCCAGCAGCCTTTATCCCGCCTCACAGTATTTGAACACTGAAGCTTTCTTT. This sequence encodes CASSLYPASQYLNTEAFF.

This chain links TRBV6-1 with TRBJ2-6; D ambiguous. CDR1 is MNHNS, CDR2 SASEGT, per germline. The CDR3 sequence is 16 residues long. V was clipped by 1 base and J by 2 bases, with 9 bases between them. CDR3 protein: CASSEDPVPGANVLTF. CDR3 DNA: TGTGCCAGCAGTGAAGATCCGGTTCCTGGGGCCAACGTCCTGACTTTC.

This clone was detected only once. The V and J genes are TRBV6-2 or TRBV6-3 and TRBJ2-1; 9 bases are shared with TRBD2. This CDR3 spans 16 amino acids. The junction had 8 bases not matched to a gene; V was cut back by 2 bases and J by 6 bases. From germline, CDR1 is MNHEY and CDR2 SVGEGT. The CDR3 DNA reads TGTGCCAGCAGTTACGATGGCGGGAGGGCCGTCAATGAGCAGTTCTTC. The encoded protein is CASSYDGGRAVNEQFF.

The rearrangement uses TRBV27 and TRBJ2-7; weak D call: TRBD1 (5 bases). The germline V and J ends were trimmed by 2 bases and 6 bases, with 14 bases remaining between them. The V gene's germline CDR1 is MNHEY and CDR2 SMNVEV (reference sequence). The CDR3 loop spans 14 amino acids. As DNA, the CDR3 is TGTGCCAGCAGTTTAAGGGGCCCCGACTCCGAGCAGTACTTC. This translates into CASSLRGPDSEQYF.

V is TRBV7-3 and J is TRBJ2-1; 8 bases match TRBD2. V shed 5 bases, J shed 6 bases, and the junction held 6 bases outside the gene matches. This CDR3 region has 14 residues. CDR1 is SGHTA, CDR2 FQGTGA, per germline. DNA of the CDR3: TGTGCCAGCAGCGGGGCGGGAGGTGGCAATGAGCAGTTCTTC. Encoded protein: CASSGAGGGNEQFF.

This clone was seen a handful of times. The chain carries TRBV9 and TRBJ1-2, with 10 bases that match TRBD1. This CDR3 comprises 15 residues. Looked up from germline, CDR1 is SGDLS and CDR2 is YYNGEE. V was clipped by 7 bases and J by 7 bases; unmatched bases: 13. For the CDR3, the DNA is TGTGCCAGCCGCGACTTCCGGACAGGGGGAATTGGCTACACCTTC. This encodes CASRDFRTGGIGYTF.

A single count supports this clone. V gene TRBV7-9 combines with J gene TRBJ1-2; 8 positions agree with TRBD1. Germline-derived CDR1 and CDR2 are SEHNR and FQNEAQ (reference sequence). V shed 5 bases, J shed 5 bases, and the junction held 7 bases outside the gene matches. The CDR3 contains 14 residues. The CDR3 loop is CASSHTDREYGYTF. The CDR3 coding sequence is TGTGCCAGCAGCCATACGGACAGGGAATATGGCTACACCTTC.

The chain uses TRBV9 and TRBJ2-5, with 9 bases lining up with TRBD2. The CDR3 contains 18 residues. With 0 bases clipped from V and 1 base from J, the junction kept 10 bases outside the gene matches. CDR1 is SGDLS and CDR2 is YYNGEE in the germline V gene. For the CDR3, the DNA is TGTGCCAGCAGCGTAGCTTCGGTAGCGGGAGTCGGCCAAGAGACCCAGTACTTC. Translation gives CASSVASVAGVGQETQYF.

This clone has only one observation. The gene calls are TRBV12-3 or TRBV12-4 and TRBJ1-5, with D possibly matching TRBD1 (6 bases). The CDR3 is 13 amino acids. V lost 5 bases and J 8 bases, leaving 13 bases between the germline ends. CDR3 residues: CASSPRGEEPQHF. The CDR3 coding sequence is TGTGCCAGCAGTCCCAGGGGAGAGGAGCCCCAGCATTTT.